This is a list of T cell receptor beta chains from one sample in a study of blood T cell repertoires in COVID-19. The protocol was immunoSEQ multiplex PCR, while the TCRdb copy is restricted to in-frame clones and leaves out a portion. The profile shows 230,000 or so clones, about 80% of them singletons. Input material: peripheral blood. The receptor source for this set is a man aged 50-60 years with active or convalescent COVID-19. Both conserved end residues are part of each CDR3. Fields, in order: clone size, D gene, J gene, V gene, CDR3 protein, CDR3 DNA. A D gene is named only where the DNA matches it firmly. A clone size is listed for some rows: how often the clone was seen (once, few, many), or a class if it is expanded.

size: .; D: .; J: TRBJ1-1; V: TRBV19; CDR3: CASNNREWNTEAFF; DNA: TGTGCCAGTAATAACAGGGAGTGGAACACTGAAGCTTTCTTT
size: .; D: TRBD1; J: TRBJ1-1; V: TRBV6-4; CDR3: CASRGRGRRNTEAFF; DNA: TGTGCCAGCAGGGGCAGGGGGCGAAGGAACACTGAAGCTTTCTTT
size: .; D: .; J: TRBJ1-4; V: TRBV7-9; CDR3: CASSLGTDSGLFF; DNA: TGTGCCAGCAGCTTAGGGACAGACTCGGGTTTGTTTTTT
size: .; D: TRBD2; J: TRBJ2-1; V: TRBV7-2; CDR3: CASSLSGGRPYNEQFF; DNA: TGTGCCAGCAGCTTAAGCGGGGGGCGACCCTACAATGAGCAGTTCTTC
size: .; D: TRBD1; J: TRBJ1-6; V: TRBV3-1/TRBV3-2; CDR3: CASSQASGTGRRAPLHF; DNA: TGTGCCAGCAGCCAAGCCTCCGGGACAGGGCGACGGGCACCCCTCCACTTT
size: .; D: .; J: TRBJ1-1; V: TRBV24-1; CDR3: CATSDAKGGNTEAFF; DNA: TGTGCCACCAGTGATGCCAAGGGAGGGAACACTGAAGCTTTCTTT
size: .; D: TRBD2; J: TRBJ2-1; V: TRBV7-8; CDR3: CASSSGTSGSSYNEQFF; DNA: TGTGCCAGCAGCTCCGGGACTAGCGGGAGCTCCTACAATGAGCAGTTCTTC
size: .; D: .; J: TRBJ2-5; V: TRBV7-3; CDR3: CANLPGWETQYF; DNA: TGTGCCAACCTCCCAGGGTGGGAGACCCAGTACTTC
size: .; D: TRBD2; J: TRBJ2-5; V: TRBV30; CDR3: CAWSVEAGGIQETQYF; DNA: TGTGCCTGGAGTGTCGAGGCGGGAGGGATACAGGAGACCCAGTACTTC
size: .; D: .; J: TRBJ2-3; V: TRBV4-2; CDR3: CASSPRRDSSTDTQYF; DNA: TGTGCCAGCAGCCCAAGGCGGGACTCTAGCACAGATACGCAGTATTTT
size: once; D: .; J: TRBJ1-1; V: TRBV7-9; CDR3: CASSLAGGPAFF; DNA: TGTGCCAGCAGCTTAGCGGGAGGGCCAGCTTTCTTT
size: .; D: .; J: TRBJ2-1; V: TRBV9; CDR3: CASSLGQYNEQFF; DNA: TGTGCCAGCAGCCTCGGACAGTACAATGAGCAGTTCTTC
size: .; D: TRBD2; J: TRBJ2-5; V: TRBV7-2; CDR3: CASSLSGTNQETQYF; DNA: TGTGCCAGCAGCCTCTCCGGGACTAACCAAGAGACCCAGTACTTC
size: .; D: TRBD1; J: TRBJ2-1; V: TRBV18; CDR3: CASSTLRPGQGSNEQFF; DNA: TGTGCCAGCTCAACCCTTCGACCGGGACAGGGTTCCAATGAGCAGTTCTTC
size: .; D: .; J: TRBJ1-1; V: TRBV4-1; CDR3: CASSQDRGVGTEAFF; DNA: TGCGCCAGCAGCCAAGATCGGGGGGTGGGCACTGAAGCTTTCTTT
size: few; D: TRBD1; J: TRBJ1-1; V: TRBV18; CDR3: CASCRDRAGNTEAFF; DNA: TGTGCCAGCTGCCGGGACAGGGCGGGGAACACTGAAGCTTTCTTT
size: few; D: TRBD1; J: TRBJ2-7; V: TRBV19; CDR3: CASSYSGQGSHEQYF; DNA: TGTGCCAGTAGTTATTCGGGACAGGGGTCCCACGAGCAGTACTTC
size: once; D: .; J: TRBJ1-3; V: TRBV2; CDR3: CARRQSASGNTIYF; DNA: TGTGCCAGGCGACAGAGCGCCTCTGGAAACACCATATATTTT
size: .; D: .; J: TRBJ1-2; V: TRBV7-3; CDR3: CASSLQGSDGYTF; DNA: TGTGCCAGCAGTCTACAGGGATCCGATGGCTACACCTTC
size: .; D: TRBD2; J: TRBJ2-3; V: TRBV27; CDR3: CASSTAGRGATDTQYF; DNA: TGTGCCAGCAGCACCGCGGGGCGGGGGGCCACAGATACGCAGTATTTT
size: .; D: TRBD1; J: TRBJ2-7; V: TRBV6-5; CDR3: CASRGDRGAEQYF; DNA: TGTGCCAGCAGAGGGGACAGGGGAGCCGAGCAGTACTTC
size: .; D: TRBD1; J: TRBJ2-7; V: TRBV7-9; CDR3: CASSLSGQGDEQYF; DNA: TGTGCCAGCAGCTTATCGGGACAGGGGGACGAGCAGTACTTC
size: .; D: .; J: TRBJ2-1; V: TRBV29-1; CDR3: CSVMGGSNEQFF; DNA: TGCAGCGTGATGGGGGGATCCAATGAGCAGTTCTTC
size: .; D: TRBD1; J: TRBJ1-3; V: TRBV19; CDR3: CASSIFGTGGGSGNTIYF; DNA: TGTGCCAGTAGTATCTTCGGGACAGGGGGCGGGTCTGGAAACACCATATATTTT
size: .; D: TRBD2; J: TRBJ2-5; V: TRBV10-3; CDR3: CAIRGTGGETQYF; DNA: TGTGCCATCAGGGGGACGGGAGGGGAGACCCAGTACTTC
size: once; D: .; J: TRBJ2-5; V: TRBV12-3/TRBV12-4; CDR3: CASSSQGVETQYF; DNA: TGTGCCAGCAGTTCGCAGGGTGTCGAGACCCAGTACTTC
size: once; D: .; J: TRBJ2-5; V: TRBV24-1; CDR3: CATSRGAMYQETQYF; DNA: TGTGCCACCTCCCGCGGGGCCATGTACCAAGAGACCCAGTACTTC
size: .; D: .; J: TRBJ1-5; V: TRBV15; CDR3: CATRGGQFNQPQHF; DNA: TGTGCCACCAGGGGCGGACAGTTCAATCAGCCCCAGCATTTT
size: .; D: .; J: TRBJ1-2; V: TRBV20-1; CDR3: CSAGLYYGYTF; DNA: TGCAGTGCCGGACTGTACTATGGCTACACCTTC
size: many; D: TRBD2; J: TRBJ2-7; V: TRBV5-1; CDR3: CASSWSGLAGEEQYF; DNA: TGCGCCAGCAGCTGGTCGGGACTAGCGGGGGAGGAGCAGTACTTC
size: .; D: .; J: TRBJ2-3; V: TRBV30; CDR3: CAWSGVGLLASDTQYF; DNA: TGTGCCTGGAGTGGAGTGGGGCTACTAGCCTCAGATACGCAGTATTTT
size: .; D: TRBD1; J: TRBJ2-1; V: TRBV24-1; CDR3: CATSARGQGYNEQFF; DNA: TGTGCCACCAGTGCCCGGGGACAGGGATACAATGAGCAGTTCTTC